Shown below are 10 T cell receptor beta chains from a single sample sequenced in a study of T cell responses to AZD1222 COVID-19 vaccine. Clones were sequenced by immunoSEQ multiplex PCR, and TCRdb holds only the in-frame ones, with some missing. This sample has 90,000 to 150,000 clones; around nine tenths occur once, and the top ten carry 1% to 1.5%. The source was peripheral blood, collected on day 0 of AZD1222 vaccination. The receptor set was obtained from an adult in good health.

A single count supports this clone. The V call is TRBV18, the J call TRBJ2-7; 10 bases are shared with TRBD1. V was clipped by 5 bases and J by 4 bases; unmatched bases: 8. Germline V gives CDR1 KGHSH, CDR2 LQKENI. The CDR3 length is 15 residues. CDR3 residues: CASSAPGQGTYEQYF. The DNA of the CDR3 is TGTGCCAGCTCAGCGCCGGGACAGGGGACTTACGAGCAGTACTTC.

V is TRBV9 and J is TRBJ1-1; D gene uncertain. Germline V CDR1 and CDR2: SGDLS, YYNGEE. CDR3 length equals 14 residues. Trimming pared 0 bases from V and 6 bases from J, leaving 12 bases between. This chain's CDR3 is CASSVGTRLSEAFF. CDR3 coding DNA: TGTGCCAGCAGCGTAGGTACCAGGTTGTCTGAAGCTTTCTTT. The full variable domain, with the rest looked up from reference TRBV9 and TRBJ1-1, is DSGVTQTPKHLITATGQRVTLRCSPRSGDLSVYWYQQSLDQGLQFLIQYYNGEERAKGNILERFSAQQFPDLHSELNLSSLELGDSALYFCASSVGTRLSEAFFGQGTRLTVV.

V gene TRBV6-6 combines with J gene TRBJ1-1; no firm D call. The CDR3 totals 14 residues. Between the trimmed V and J ends, which lost 5 bases and 1 base, there was a span of 11 bases. The germline gives CDR1 MNHNY, CDR2 SVGAGI (reference sequence). CDR3 sequence reads: CASSRLAQNTEAFF. The CDR3 region has the DNA TGTGCCAGCAGTAGGTTAGCTCAGAACACTGAAGCTTTCTTT.

This chain connects TRBV7-9 to TRBJ2-6, with D uncertain. Germline V CDR1 and CDR2: SEHNR, FQNEAQ (reference sequence). The CDR3 runs to 17 residues. V lost 0 bases and J lost 0, with 9 bases in between. CDR3 nucleotides: TGTGCCAGCAGCTTAGCGGGGTCCCTCTCTGGGGCCAACGTCCTGACTTTC. Amino acids: CASSLAGSLSGANVLTF.

This rearrangement joins TRBV5-6 to TRBJ2-5, with TRBD2 as a possible D gene (6 bases). This CDR3 region has 15 residues. Germline V gene data show CDR1 as SGHDT and CDR2 as YYEEEE. V was cut by 3 bases and J by 2 bases, with 14 bases left in between. DNA for the CDR3: TGTGCCAGCAGCTATCCGGGACTCCTGCAAGAGACCCAGTACTTC. Residues: CASSYPGLLQETQYF.

The rearrangement uses TRBV19 and TRBJ2-3; TRBD2 aligns across 8 bases. J was trimmed by 7 bases and V by 6 bases; bases with no gene match: 6. Germline CDR1 and CDR2: LNHDA and SQIVND (reference sequence). CDR3 length: 13 residues. The CDR3 is CASSGGAGYTQYF. For the CDR3, the DNA is TGTGCCAGTAGCGGGGGGGCTGGGTATACGCAGTATTTT.

This clone is a singleton in its sample. This chain joins TRBV12-3 or TRBV12-4 and TRBJ1-1; D is possibly TRBD1 (5 bases). The CDR3 loop spans 13 amino acids. V was pared by 3 bases and J by 7 bases, with 12 bases between. CDR3 loop: CASSFREGFEAFF. In DNA, the CDR3 is TGTGCCAGCAGTTTTAGAGAGGGGTTTGAAGCTTTCTTT.

The chain uses TRBV15 and TRBJ1-2; weak D call: TRBD1 (5 bases). The CDR3 runs 15 residues. The V gene's germline CDR1 is LNHNV and CDR2 YYDKDF (reference sequence). V was trimmed by 0 bases and J by 0 bases, leaving 8 bases between them. The CDR3 here is CATSRDLGANYGYTF. In DNA form, the CDR3 reads TGTGCCACCAGCAGAGATTTGGGGGCTAACTATGGCTACACCTTC.

The V call is TRBV19, the J call TRBJ1-2; no clear D gene. V dropped 3 bases and J dropped 3 bases, with 14 bases sitting between them. CDR3 length: 15 amino acids. CDR1 and CDR2 (germline): LNHDA, SQIVND (reference sequence). This CDR3 reads CASSISPGRDYGYTF. The CDR3 DNA sequence: TGTGCCAGTAGTATCTCCCCGGGAAGGGACTATGGCTACACCTTC.

V and J are TRBV19 and TRBJ1-3, with 9 positions matching TRBD1. The junction had 10 bases not matched to a gene; V was cut back by 4 bases and J by 9 bases. The CDR3 is made up of 15 amino acids. Germline values: CDR1 LNHDA, CDR2 SQIVND (reference sequence). CDR3 amino acids: CASSNRDREYGTIYF. Written as DNA, the CDR3 is TGTGCCAGTAGTAACCGGGACAGGGAGTACGGCACCATATATTTT.